The rows below give T cell receptor beta chains drawn from one sample of a study of blood T cells in healthy people across ages. Using its own MiXCR run on the 5' RACE reads, TCRdb lists one record per CDR3 protein. The repertoire holds approximately 1,000,000 distinct CDR3 sequences, with roughly 45% as singletons. Sequenced: blood. The receptors were sampled from a woman between 55 and 75 years old in good health. Both conserved end residues are part of each CDR3. D genes are given only for firm matches. Expanded clones get a size class; other rows say once, few or many, or leave the size out.

cdr3_aa cdr3_nt d_call clone_size j_call v_call
CASSESPRTGSGQYF TGTGCCAGCAGTGAATCCCCTAGGACAGGGAGCGGGCAGTACTTC TRBD1 few TRBJ2-7 TRBV6-1
CASSAGDGPSGTDTQYF TGTGCCAGCAGCGCAGGGGACGGACCATCGGGCACAGATACGCAGTATTTT - - TRBJ2-3 TRBV9
CASSPGQDPYGYTF TGTGCCAGCAGTCCCGGACAGGACCCTTATGGCTACACCTTC TRBD1 few TRBJ1-2 TRBV12-3/TRBV12-4
CASSLALSGTSTDTQYF TGTGCCAGCAGTTTAGCGTTGTCAGGTACTAGCACAGATACGCAGTATTTT - few TRBJ2-3 TRBV12-3/TRBV12-4
CAISEGREAYNEQYF TGTGCCATCAGTGAGGGGCGGGAGGCCTACAATGAGCAGTACTTC TRBD2 - TRBJ2-7 TRBV10-3
CATSGVGEGKETQYF TGTGCCACCAGTGGCGTGGGCGAGGGGAAAGAGACCCAGTACTTC - few TRBJ2-5 TRBV24-1
CASSLTLGIREETQYF TGCGCCAGCAGCTTGACCCTCGGGATTCGGGAAGAGACCCAGTACTTC - - TRBJ2-5 TRBV5-1
CASSMRGPSTDTQYF TGCGCCAGCAGCATGCGGGGCCCTAGCACAGATACGCAGTATTTT - - TRBJ2-3 TRBV5-1
CASSPPPWDSHEQFF TGTGCCAGCAGCCCCCCCCCGTGGGATAGCCATGAGCAGTTCTTC - - TRBJ2-1 TRBV7-8
CASSPTGDLNEQFF TGTGCCAGCAGCCCTACTGGGGACCTCAATGAGCAGTTCTTC - - TRBJ2-1 TRBV7-8
CAISESSIQGPEAFF TGTGCCATCAGTGAGTCGAGTATTCAGGGTCCTGAGGCTTTCTTT - - TRBJ1-1 TRBV10-3
CASRRAGGGNEQFF TGTGCCAGCAGGCGAGCGGGAGGTGGCAATGAGCAGTTCTTC TRBD2 - TRBJ2-1 TRBV2
CAWRRAGGTYGYTF TGTGCCTGGAGACGAGCCGGGGGCACCTATGGCTACACCTTC - - TRBJ1-2 TRBV30
CASSNVYTGRSYEQYF TGTGCCAGCAGTAACGTATATACAGGGAGATCCTACGAGCAGTACTTC - few TRBJ2-7 TRBV28
CASSQDYYKGRPGAYEQYF TGTGCCAGCAGCCAAGATTACTACAAAGGGCGACCGGGCGCCTACGAGCAGTACTTC - few TRBJ2-7 TRBV4-2
CASSQGADREETQYF TGTGCCAGCAGCCAAGGGGCGGACAGGGAGGAGACCCAGTACTTC TRBD1 - TRBJ2-5 TRBV3-1
CASSPRVSGANVLTF TGTGCCAGCAGCCCTCGGGTCTCTGGGGCCAACGTCCTGACTTTC - many TRBJ2-6 TRBV7-6
CASSTRFF TGTGCCAGCAGCACCCGGTTCTTC - few TRBJ2-1 TRBV21-1
CSASTPGTSVILAKNIQYF TGCAGTGCGTCTACTCCCGGGACTAGCGTAATCCTAGCCAAAAACATTCAGTACTTC TRBD2 - TRBJ2-4 TRBV20-1
CASSLGQAINQPQHF TGTGCCAGCAGCTTAGGACAGGCTATCAATCAGCCCCAGCATTTT - few TRBJ1-5 TRBV7-2
CSASVGGADTQYF TGCAGCGCAAGCGTAGGGGGGGCAGATACGCAGTATTTT - - TRBJ2-3 TRBV29-1
CSVNSGGLRNEQFF TGCAGTGTGAATAGCGGGGGGCTGCGCAATGAGCAGTTCTTC TRBD2 few TRBJ2-1 TRBV20-1
CASSLTIGQVWMNTEAFF TGTGCCAGCAGCTTAACCATCGGACAGGTGTGGATGAACACTGAAGCTTTCTTT TRBD1 - TRBJ1-1 TRBV11-1
CASIPLAGGGNEQFF TGTGCCAGCATCCCACTAGCGGGAGGTGGCAATGAGCAGTTCTTC TRBD2 few TRBJ2-1 TRBV6-5
CASSLVSGRPEETQYF TGTGCCAGCAGCTTAGTCTCAGGGAGGCCAGAAGAGACCCAGTACTTC - few TRBJ2-5 TRBV7-2
CASSATEGGASYGYTF TGTGCCAGTAGTGCCACGGAAGGGGGCGCGAGCTATGGCTACACCTTC TRBD1 once TRBJ1-2 TRBV19
CSASGRTYEQYF TGCAGCGCTAGCGGGAGGACCTACGAGCAGTACTTC TRBD2 - TRBJ2-7 TRBV29-1
CASSLEVQPLAKNIQYF TGCGCCAGCAGCTTGGAGGTACAACCACTAGCCAAAAACATTCAGTACTTC - - TRBJ2-4 TRBV5-1
CASSLRGQGGETQYF TGTGCCAGCAGCTTAAGAGGACAGGGTGGGGAGACCCAGTACTTC TRBD1 - TRBJ2-5 TRBV7-3
CSARDLSRETQYF TGCAGTGCTAGAGATCTCTCTAGGGAGACCCAGTACTTC - - TRBJ2-5 TRBV20-1
CSAHDAWEKNIQYF TGCAGTGCTCACGATGCTTGGGAAAAAAACATTCAGTACTTC - few TRBJ2-4 TRBV20-1
CAISLGLAGKETQYF TGTGCCATCAGTCTGGGACTAGCGGGAAAAGAGACCCAGTACTTC TRBD2 few TRBJ2-5 TRBV10-3
CASSYFRGYEQYF TGTGCCAGCAGTTATTTCCGAGGCTACGAGCAGTACTTC - many TRBJ2-7 TRBV6-5
CATNRLESSTDTQYF TGTGCCACCAACCGCCTAGAGTCCAGCACAGATACGCAGTATTTT - many TRBJ2-3 TRBV12-3/TRBV12-4
CASSVAGAIVTQYF TGCGCCAGCAGCGTGGCCGGCGCCATTGTGACCCAGTACTTC - - TRBJ2-5 TRBV5-1
CASRLGDPSTDTQYF TGTGCCAGCCGCTTGGGGGACCCTAGCACAGATACGCAGTATTTT - - TRBJ2-3 TRBV28
CASSFRQGHDTDTQYF TGTGCCAGCAGCTTTCGACAGGGCCACGACACAGATACGCAGTATTTT TRBD1 - TRBJ2-3 TRBV9
CSAARGPYEQYF TGCAGTGCGGCACGGGGACCTTACGAGCAGTACTTC - many TRBJ2-7 TRBV20-1
CARLTQGAKNIQYF TGTGCCAGATTAACACAGGGTGCCAAAAACATTCAGTACTTC - few TRBJ2-4 TRBV19
CAIRKEQGGTEAFF TGTGCCATCAGGAAGGAACAGGGGGGCACTGAAGCTTTCTTT TRBD1 - TRBJ1-1 TRBV10-3
CATSDFSSGANVLTF TGTGCCACCAGTGATTTCAGCTCTGGGGCCAACGTCCTGACTTTC - - TRBJ2-6 TRBV24-1
CASSPRTGRGEQYF TGTGCCAGCAGCCCTAGGACAGGCAGAGGGGAGCAGTACTTC TRBD1 - TRBJ2-7 TRBV6-6
CASMGRAKTYEQYF TGTGCCAGCATGGGCAGGGCAAAGACCTACGAGCAGTACTTC - few TRBJ2-7 TRBV27
CASSPQAGGRETQYF TGTGCCAGCAGCCCCCAGGCGGGAGGGAGGGAGACCCAGTACTTC TRBD2 - TRBJ2-5 TRBV7-8
CASSVALAGDTQYF TGTGCCAGCAGCGTGGCTTTAGCGGGAGATACGCAGTATTTT TRBD2 - TRBJ2-3 TRBV12-3/TRBV12-4
CSARGLAAYQETQYF TGCAGCGCCCGGGGACTAGCGGCCTACCAAGAGACCCAGTACTTC TRBD2 - TRBJ2-5 TRBV29-1
CSASTGSQETQYF TGCAGTGCCAGCACCGGGAGTCAAGAGACCCAGTACTTC - - TRBJ2-5 TRBV20-1
CASSLIARRSADTQYF TGCGCCAGCAGCTTGATCGCCCGAAGATCTGCCGATACGCAGTATTTT - once TRBJ2-3 TRBV5-1